This TCR beta chain appears in the sequencing data of a study of CD8 T cells in ankylosing spondylitis. Whole-study findings and limits: Reports of some motif variants in reactive arthritis synovial fluid and blood predate this one. Disease-associated clones were reportedly significantly overrepresented in matched ankylosing spondylitis synovial fluid. Ankylosing spondylitis blood seemed to carry a telltale TCR beta motif made of under ten highly homologous variants.

Germline loops: CDR1 MNHEY, CDR2 SMNVEV (reference sequence). V dropped 5 bases and J dropped 7 bases, with 14 bases sitting between them. The CDR3 loop spans 13 amino acids. This clonotype was counted between two and nine times. Its antigen is unknown. TCRdb ran MiXCR on the 5' RACE reads and lists one entry per CDR3 protein. This table holds more than 300,000 distinct CDR3 sequences, roughly 10% found once. This clonotype originated in a female donor with ankylosing spondylitis or in good health (not recorded which). The sequenced sample consisted of blood, either unsorted or a sorted T cell fraction (not recorded which). The chain joins TRBV27 to TRBJ1-1; TRBD1 is a possible D gene (6 bases). CDR3 sequence reads: CASSGGRGSEAFF. CDR3 in DNA: TGTGCCAGCAGTGGGGGGAGGGGGAGTGAAGCTTTCTTT.